These T cell receptor beta chains were read from a single sample in a study of Ad26.COV2.S vaccination and SARS-CoV-2 variants. The repertoire was sequenced with immunoSEQ multiplex PCR; TCRdb's copy has only in-frame clones and lacks some. The table has hundreds of thousands of clones, around nine tenths seen once. The sample here was peripheral blood, taken in a trial of Ad26.COV2.S vaccine versus placebo. These TCRs come from a person between 18 and 65 years old who received the Ad26.COV2.S COVID-19 vaccine or a placebo. CDR3s include the opening cysteine and the closing phenylalanine or tryptophan. D genes are given only for firm matches. The listing skips clone size in some rows; elsewhere it reads once, few, many or a size class.

J,V,D,size,CDR3,DNA
TRBJ1-6,TRBV4-1,NA,NA,CASSQGTASSYNSPLHF,TGCGCCAGCAGCCAAGGGACAGCGAGCTCCTATAATTCACCCCTCCACTTT
TRBJ2-1,TRBV7-9,NA,NA,CASSPTYEQFF,TGTGCCAGCAGCCCAACTTATGAGCAGTTCTTC
TRBJ2-3,TRBV5-1,NA,NA,CASSSSSPGADTQYF,TGCGCCAGCAGCTCCTCGTCTCCCGGGGCAGATACGCAGTATTTT
TRBJ2-5,TRBV30,NA,NA,CAWSVHPIGETQYF,TGTGCCTGGAGTGTACACCCCATCGGGGAGACCCAGTACTTC
TRBJ2-5,TRBV18,TRBD1,NA,CASSWISGTGIQETQYF,TGTGCCAGCTCCTGGATTTCCGGGACAGGGATCCAAGAGACCCAGTACTTC
TRBJ1-1,TRBV6-2/TRBV6-3,TRBD1,NA,CASSFRQGTEAFF,TGTGCCAGCAGTTTCCGACAGGGCACTGAAGCTTTCTTT
TRBJ2-3,TRBV7-2,TRBD2,NA,CASSPSGGAPDTQYF,TGTGCCAGCAGCCCTAGCGGGGGGGCCCCAGATACGCAGTATTTT
TRBJ2-7,TRBV24-1,TRBD2,NA,CATSDLGAGGPGEQYF,TGTGCCACCAGTGATTTAGGGGCGGGGGGACCGGGAGAGCAGTACTTC
TRBJ2-3,TRBV21-1,NA,NA,CASSKDLEGVSTDTQYF,TGTGCCAGCAGCAAAGATCTAGAGGGAGTGAGCACAGATACGCAGTATTTT
TRBJ1-6,TRBV21-1,NA,NA,CASSKARKTWNSPLHF,TGTGCCAGCAGCAAAGCCCGGAAGACCTGGAATTCACCCCTCCACTTT
TRBJ2-7,TRBV6-2/TRBV6-3,TRBD1,NA,CASSRQGDSYEQYF,TGTGCCAGCAGTCGACAGGGCGACTCCTACGAGCAGTACTTC
TRBJ1-5,TRBV2,TRBD1,NA,CASSDRTGGRQPQHF,TGTGCCAGCAGTGACAGGACAGGGGGTAGGCAGCCCCAGCATTTT
TRBJ2-6,TRBV24-1,NA,NA,CATSGWRSGANVLTF,TGTGCCACCAGTGGGTGGAGATCTGGGGCCAACGTCCTGACTTTC
TRBJ1-1,TRBV2,NA,NA,CASAGGSMNTEAFF,TGTGCCAGTGCCGGAGGGAGTATGAACACTGAAGCTTTCTTT
TRBJ2-4,TRBV4-1,NA,NA,CASSQEVFSAGKNIQYF,TGCGCCAGCAGCCAAGAAGTCTTCAGCGCGGGCAAAAACATTCAGTACTTC
TRBJ1-2,TRBV24-1,TRBD1,NA,CATSDPGTGRDGYTF,TGTGCCACCAGTGATCCCGGGACAGGGCGGGATGGCTACACCTTC
TRBJ1-3,TRBV7-9,NA,once,CASRTPEGNTIYF,TGTGCCAGCAGGACCCCAGAGGGAAACACCATATATTTT
TRBJ2-7,TRBV19,NA,few,CASSGGTSLYEQYF,TGTGCCAGTAGTGGCGGGACTTCTCTCTACGAGCAGTACTTC
TRBJ2-7,TRBV4-1,TRBD2,NA,CASSRSSGLTYEQYF,TGCGCCAGCAGCCGCTCTAGCGGGCTAACCTACGAGCAGTACTTC
TRBJ1-1,TRBV16,NA,NA,CASSQSRGNTEAFF,TGTGCCAGCAGCCAATCCCGCGGGAACACTGAAGCTTTCTTT
TRBJ1-2,TRBV5-6,NA,NA,CASSLGRGDGYTF,TGTGCCAGCAGCTTAGGCAGGGGTGATGGCTACACCTTC
TRBJ1-3,TRBV7-9,NA,NA,CASSLEAIGTIYF,TGTGCCAGCAGCTTAGAGGCAATTGGCACCATATATTTT
TRBJ2-6,TRBV2,NA,NA,CASSDPASGANVLTF,TGTGCCAGCAGTGATCCGGCCTCTGGGGCCAACGTCCTGACTTTC
TRBJ1-5,TRBV6-5,NA,NA,CASRLGPDSNQPQHF,TGTGCCAGCAGGCTGGGACCAGATAGCAATCAGCCCCAGCATTTT
TRBJ2-7,TRBV6-2/TRBV6-3,NA,NA,CASSFLAGSYEQYF,TGTGCCAGCAGTTTCCTGGCGGGGTCCTACGAGCAGTACTTC
TRBJ2-2,TRBV2,TRBD1,NA,CASNYRGNTGELFF,TGTGCCAGCAATTACAGGGGGAACACCGGGGAGCTGTTTTTT
TRBJ2-7,TRBV5-1,TRBD2,NA,CASSELSLAGGPHEQYF,TGCGCCAGCAGCGAACTCTCACTAGCGGGAGGGCCCCACGAGCAGTACTTC
TRBJ1-5,TRBV6-2/TRBV6-3,TRBD1,NA,CASSPGGQGFGQPQHF,TGTGCCAGCAGCCCGGGGGGACAGGGGTTTGGTCAGCCCCAGCATTTT
TRBJ2-5,TRBV5-4,NA,NA,CASSQWSREGRRWGTQYF,TGTGCCAGCAGCCAATGGAGTCGAGAGGGTAGGAGGTGGGGGACCCAGTACTTC
TRBJ2-1,TRBV19,NA,NA,CASSPISEPSYNEQFF,TGTGCCAGTAGCCCAATTTCCGAACCTTCCTACAATGAGCAGTTCTTC
TRBJ1-4,TRBV28,NA,NA,CASNGLTTRLNEKLFF,TGTGCCAGCAACGGTCTCACGACACGCCTTAATGAAAAACTGTTTTTT
TRBJ1-2,TRBV3-1/TRBV3-2,NA,NA,CASSQDGVGGGYTF,TGTGCCAGCAGCCAAGATGGGGTAGGAGGCGGCTACACCTTC
TRBJ1-6,TRBV28,NA,NA,CASSSLPLGTNNSPLHF,TGTGCCAGCAGTTCGCTCCCATTGGGGACTAATAATTCACCCCTCCACTTT
TRBJ1-3,TRBV11-2,NA,NA,CASSLEGTGNTIYF,TGTGCCAGCAGCTTAGAAGGGACAGGAAACACCATATATTTT
TRBJ2-1,TRBV7-2,NA,NA,CASSLAGGNEQFF,TGTGCCAGCAGCTTAGCAGGCGGCAATGAGCAGTTCTTC
TRBJ2-7,TRBV28,TRBD2,NA,CASSPPGGPTEYEQYF,TGTGCCAGCAGTCCCCCGGGAGGGCCGACAGAATACGAGCAGTACTTC
TRBJ1-1,TRBV4-1,NA,few,CASSQDLQTEAFF,TGCGCCAGCAGCCAAGATTTGCAAACTGAAGCTTTCTTT
TRBJ1-1,TRBV10-3,NA,NA,CAISATGVGTEAFF,TGTGCCATCAGTGCCACAGGAGTGGGGACTGAAGCTTTCTTT
TRBJ2-2,TRBV29-1,NA,once,CSVGWNTGELFF,TGCAGCGTTGGATGGAACACCGGGGAGCTGTTTTTT
TRBJ2-7,TRBV5-1,NA,NA,CASSLESYEQYF,TGCGCCAGCAGCTTGGAGTCCTACGAGCAGTACTTC